This T cell receptor beta chain was observed in a study of cytomegalovirus exposure and HLA in healthy donors (dated by TCRdb to the late 2010s). Study-level background: According to a later analysis, the 120 or so validation repertoires were produced on the same platform as the roughly 700 repertoires of the first cohort. Along with the approximately 700-subject first cohort, a separate validation cohort of some 130 different subjects was used. To predict cytomegalovirus infection status, the study combined high-throughput TCR immunosequencing, statistical association of individual TCRs with disease status, and machine learning. The study aimed to test whether cataloging public T cell receptors could reveal signatures of past pathogen exposure. Study-wide findings and limitations: The study listed 164 TCR beta chains as associated with cytomegalovirus. In a later analysis, TCRs clustered in the first cohort were found to also tend to co-occur in the roughly 120 validation repertoires, with 94% of cluster scores above 0. All 120 or so repertoires were used to score co-occurrence in the validation cohort in a later analysis, because that analysis had no HLA typing for the cohort. The classifier was reported to diagnose cytomegalovirus status with high specificity and sensitivity in both the original and validation cohorts. In vitro tests confirmed that three of the cytomegalovirus-associated TCR beta chains recognize cytomegalovirus antigens. The authors suggested that the approach could potentially be generalized to other disease states and immunological phenotypes. While some public TCRs were present in many individuals, most TCR sequences turned up only very rarely across donors.

Library creation used the immunoSEQ multiplex PCR assay. The paper's data handling went like this. A statistical classification framework was built to diagnose cytomegalovirus status from the catalog of TCR beta chain sequences. Held by TCRdb, this immuneACCESS table contains in-frame sequences only and omits some clones. Under half of the omission traces to an unresolved V gene where checked; the cause of the rest is unknown. V and J calls and clone size follow that table, whereas D and trimming were derived from the DNA. Across this sample there are about 150,000 clones, with about 94% seen only once. Of the sample, about 2% is held by the ten largest clones. Donors formed part of the validation cohort, which comprised over a hundred subjects and was distinct from the first cohort of roughly 600 subjects. Points on this clone: There is no known antigen for this receptor. Base quality data are lacking; no much larger clone is found one base away.

Counted from cysteine to phenylalanine, this CDR3 has 15 amino acids. Solely the CDR3 DNA is kept, with 45 bases framed from the first base. V has 4 bases trimmed and J has 6 bases trimmed; junction bases matching no gene number 12. CDR1 and CDR2 were assigned from the germline V gene as SNHLY and FYNNEI. This sequence uses TRBV2 and TRBJ2-7; the junction holds 7 bases that match TRBD2. This receptor was identified in a man aged 18 to 30 in good health and CMV-seropositive. Sequencing input: PBMCs. The CDR3 protein: CASSGPGISGGEQYF. Read as DNA, the sequence is TGTGCCAGCAGTGGACCTGGGATCTCGGGAGGCGAGCAGTACTTC.